The clone carrying this T cell receptor beta chain occurred once. This sample stems from a study of response to subunit inactivated influenza vaccine. Trimming took 4 bases from V and 6 from J; bases not matched to a gene: 3. This CDR3 comprises 15 residues. TCRdb used MiXCR to reprocess the RT-PCR reads, holding one entry per CDR3 protein. This sample carries about 570,000 distinct CDR3 sequences, roughly 12% of them seen once, and the ten largest clones take roughly 9.6%. These data also formed part of another study, on T cells expressing NK-cell markers. According to that study: The cDNA for TCR beta came from 5'RACE template switching with UMIs. In sorted CD3+CD56+NKG2C+, CD3+CD56+NKG2C- and CD3+CD56-NKG2C+ T cells, TCR beta repertoires were obtained.

The chain links TRBV12-3 or TRBV12-4 to TRBJ2-1; TRBD2 matches 13 bases. The TCR was taken from a man between 45 and 60 years old who received an inactivated influenza vaccine. The sequenced sample was PBMCs from blood, obtained on the day of vaccination. Here the CDR3 reads CASSWTSGSPNEQFF. CDR3 in DNA: TGTGCCAGCAGTTGGACTAGCGGGAGTCCCAATGAGCAGTTCTTC.